This TCR beta chain comes out of a study of cytomegalovirus exposure and HLA in healthy donors. CDR1 is SGDLS and CDR2 is YYNGEE in the germline V gene. The CDR3 is 13 residues long. V was shortened by 4 bases and J by 9 bases, with 16 bases between the two germline ends. Points on this clone: Antigen specificity is unknown.

Healthy bone marrow donors made up the donor group. Both 60 Vbeta primers and 13 Jbeta primers went into the PCR. Measured with immunoSEQ multiplex PCR; TCRdb has only the in-frame clones, and not every one. Seen here are 99,000 or so clones, around four fifths observed once, and the top ten hold 8.6%. Overall study findings and caveats: It was confirmed in vitro that a few of the CMV-associated chains were specific for CMV antigens. In a later analysis, a missense DCLRE1C variant was linked to TCR beta V- and J-gene trimming.

This clonotype was sampled from a woman between 40 and 50 years old in good health and CMV-seropositive. This rearrangement joins TRBV9 to TRBJ1-2, with D possibly matching TRBD1 (5 bases). The material sequenced was PBMCs. The CDR3 is CASSTRSTDSYTF. The CDR3 nucleotides are TGTGCCAGCAGCACCCGATCGACAGATAGCTACACCTTC. Complete variable domain (other parts from reference TRBV9 and TRBJ1-2): DSGVTQTPKHLITATGQRVTLRCSPRSGDLSVYWYQQSLDQGLQFLIQYYNGEERAKGNILERFSAQQFPDLHSELNLSSLELGDSALYFCASSTRSTDSYTFGSGTRLTVV.